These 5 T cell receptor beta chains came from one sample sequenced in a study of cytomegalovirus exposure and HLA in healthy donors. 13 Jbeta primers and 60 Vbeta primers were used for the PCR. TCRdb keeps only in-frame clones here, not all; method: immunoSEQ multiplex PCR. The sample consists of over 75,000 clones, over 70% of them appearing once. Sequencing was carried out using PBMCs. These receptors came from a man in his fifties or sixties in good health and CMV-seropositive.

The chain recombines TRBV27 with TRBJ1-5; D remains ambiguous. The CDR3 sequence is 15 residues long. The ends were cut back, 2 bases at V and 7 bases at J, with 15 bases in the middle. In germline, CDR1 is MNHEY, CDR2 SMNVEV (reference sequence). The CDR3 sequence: CASSLGLNSGQPQHF. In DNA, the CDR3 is TGTGCCAGCAGTTTAGGACTGAACTCGGGACAGCCCCAGCATTTT.

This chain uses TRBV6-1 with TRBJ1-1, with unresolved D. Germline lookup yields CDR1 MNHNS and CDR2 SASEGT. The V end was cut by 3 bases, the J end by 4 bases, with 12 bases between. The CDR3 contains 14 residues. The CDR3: CASSERARSTEAFF. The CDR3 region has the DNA TGTGCCAGCAGTGAGAGGGCCCGGAGCACTGAAGCTTTCTTT.

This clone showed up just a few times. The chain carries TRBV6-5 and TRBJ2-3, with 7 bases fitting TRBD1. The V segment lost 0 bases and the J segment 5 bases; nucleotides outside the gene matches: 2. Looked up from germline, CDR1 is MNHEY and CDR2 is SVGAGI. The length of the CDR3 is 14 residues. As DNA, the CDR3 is TGTGCCAGCAGTTACTCAGCAGGGGGAGATACGCAGTATTTT. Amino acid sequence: CASSYSAGGDTQYF.

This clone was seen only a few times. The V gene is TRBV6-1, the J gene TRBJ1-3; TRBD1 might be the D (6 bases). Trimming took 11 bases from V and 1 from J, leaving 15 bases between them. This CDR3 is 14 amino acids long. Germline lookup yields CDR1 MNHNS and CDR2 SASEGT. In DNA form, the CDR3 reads TGTGCCTTAGGGGGGGTTTCTTCTGGAAACACCATATATTTT. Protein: CALGGVSSGNTIYF.

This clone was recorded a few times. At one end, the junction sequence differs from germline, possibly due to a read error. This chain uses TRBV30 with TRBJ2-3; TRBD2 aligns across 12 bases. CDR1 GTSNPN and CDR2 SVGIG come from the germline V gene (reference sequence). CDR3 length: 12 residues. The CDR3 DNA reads TGTGCCTGGAGGAAACTAGCGGGGGGCTCAGGTTTT. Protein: CAWRKLAGGSGF.